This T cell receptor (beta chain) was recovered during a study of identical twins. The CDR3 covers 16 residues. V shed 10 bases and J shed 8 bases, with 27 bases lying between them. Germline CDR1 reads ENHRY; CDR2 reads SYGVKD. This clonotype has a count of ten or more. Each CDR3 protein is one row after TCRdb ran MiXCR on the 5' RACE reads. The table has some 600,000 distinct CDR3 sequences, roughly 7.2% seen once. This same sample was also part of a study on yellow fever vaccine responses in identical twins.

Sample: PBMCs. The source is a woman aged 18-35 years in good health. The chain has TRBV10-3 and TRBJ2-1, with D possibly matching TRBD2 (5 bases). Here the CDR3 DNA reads TGTGCCACTGGTGCGACTATTGCGGGCCTGAGGGATGAGCAGTTCTTC. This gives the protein CATGATIAGLRDEQFF.